This T cell receptor beta chain derives from a study of cytomegalovirus exposure and HLA in healthy donors. Overall study results and limits: Some TCR beta chains (approximately 180 of them) were listed as cytomegalovirus-associated.

Researchers ran the PCR with 60 Vbeta and 13 Jbeta primers. Assay used: immunoSEQ multiplex PCR; TCRdb lists only in-frame clones, some missing. The data contain about 60,000 clones, less than 85% of them singletons. The sample holds a few counts of this clone. What it binds is not known. This TCR came from a woman aged 60 to 75 in good health and CMV-seropositive. The sequenced material came from PBMCs.

Here the CDR3 DNA reads TGTGCCATCAGAGACAATTACCAAGAGACCCAGTACTTC. Its translation: CAIRDNYQETQYF. The chain recombines TRBV10-3 with TRBJ2-5, with no clear D. Deletions cut 6 bases from V and 0 bases from J, with 8 bases between. This CDR3 is 13 amino acids long. The germline V gene encodes CDR1 ENHRY and CDR2 SYGVKD.